The 10 T cell receptor beta chains below come from one sample, sequenced in a study of beta chain features in type 1 diabetes. All of the isolated RNA was reverse transcribed, so expressed TCRB transcripts were sequenced. Profiling relied on immunoSEQ multiplex PCR, and the TCRdb table lists in-frame clones only, not all of them. The data hold around 250,000 clones, with about 63% observed a single time. Sequenced sample: naive CD4+ T cells from blood. Receptors originate from a man aged 25 to 40 in good health.

CDR3 region: CAWSAGPNYGYTF. The DNA for the CDR3 is TGTGCCTGGAGTGCAGGGCCCAACTATGGCTACACCTTC. This chain joins TRBV30 and TRBJ1-2; perhaps TRBD1 as D (5 bases). This CDR3 is 13 amino acids long. In germline, CDR1 is GTSNPN, CDR2 SVGIG (reference sequence). V dropped 1 base and J dropped 2 bases, with 8 bases sitting between them.

This chain uses TRBV30 with TRBJ1-1; D call uncertain. V was shortened by 2 bases and J by 0 bases, with 10 bases between the two germline ends. In germline, CDR1 is GTSNPN, CDR2 SVGIG (reference sequence). This CDR3 contains 14 residues. The CDR3: CAWSFLRMNTEAFF. The CDR3 DNA reads as TGTGCCTGGAGTTTCCTCCGAATGAACACTGAAGCTTTCTTT.

V gene TRBV7-2 combines with J gene TRBJ1-2, with no clear D. The germline V gene has CDR1 SGHTA and CDR2 FQGNSA. This CDR3 is built from 13 residues. Trimming stripped 1 base from V and 8 bases from J, with 11 bases between. The CDR3 DNA follows: TGTGCCAGCAGCTTAGAGCAGGTTGTGGGCTACACCTTC. It is translated as CASSLEQVVGYTF. The full variable domain, its missing parts supplied by reference TRBV7-2 and TRBJ1-2, is GAGVSQSPSNKVTEKGKDVELRCDPISGHTALYWYRQSLGQGLEFLIYFQGNSAPDKSGLPSDRFSAERTGGSVSTLTIQRTQQEDSAVYLCASSLEQVVGYTFGSGTRLTVV.

The rearrangement links TRBV6-6 to TRBJ2-5; D is perhaps TRBD1 (6 bases). The CDR3 length is 14 residues. The germline CDR1 and CDR2 sequences are MNHNY and SVGAGI (reference sequence). Trimming shortened V by 7 bases and J by 1 base, and 13 bases separated the two germline ends. The CDR3 sequence is CASNPRGTQETQYF. CDR3 nucleotide sequence: TGTGCCAGCAACCCAAGGGGGACCCAAGAGACCCAGTACTTC.

V gene TRBV13 combines with J gene TRBJ2-6; tentatively, D is TRBD2 (5 bases). V lost 2 bases, J lost 1 base, and 6 bases lay in between. The CDR3 has 15 amino acids. CDR1 is PRHDT and CDR2 is FYEKMQ in the germline V gene (reference sequence). CDR3 sequence reads: CASSLWRSGANVLTF. The CDR3 nucleotides read TGTGCCAGCAGCTTATGGAGGTCTGGGGCCAACGTCCTGACTTTC.

This chain joins TRBV5-6 and TRBJ2-7; tentative D call: TRBD2 (5 bases). The ends were cut back, 2 bases at V and 5 bases at J, with 8 bases in the middle. Germline V CDR1 and CDR2: SGHDT, YYEEEE. This CDR3 is built from 12 residues. Here the CDR3 DNA reads TGTGCCAGCAGCTTCTCCGGGGACGAGCAGTACTTC. It codes for CASSFSGDEQYF. Using reference TRBV5-6 and TRBJ2-7 for the parts outside the CDR3, the full variable domain is DAGVTQSPTHLIKTRGQQVTLRCSPKSGHDTVSWYQQALGQGPQFIFQYYEEEERQRGNFPDRFSGHQFPNYSSELNVNALLLGDSALYLCASSFSGDEQYFGPGTRLTVT.

This clone has a handful of counts. This chain joins TRBV28 and TRBJ2-7, with 8 positions matching TRBD1. CDR3 length: 13 amino acids. Germline-derived CDR1 and CDR2 are MDHEN and SYDVKM. V gave up 6 bases and J gave up 2 bases; unmatched junction bases: 3. The CDR3 spells CASRTGAAYEQYF. The DNA for the CDR3 is TGTGCCAGCAGGACAGGGGCGGCCTACGAGCAGTACTTC.

The chain carries TRBV5-6 and TRBJ2-5, with D possibly TRBD2 on 6 matching bases. The germline V gene encodes CDR1 SGHDT and CDR2 YYEEEE. V gave up 4 bases and J gave up 1 base, with 14 bases separating them. CDR3 size: 15 residues. The CDR3 protein is CASSLPGGTQETQYF. CDR3 coding DNA: TGTGCCAGCAGCCTTCCTGGCGGGACCCAAGAGACCCAGTACTTC.

The chain is built from TRBV4-1 and TRBJ1-5; D unclear. V was shortened by 0 bases and J by 2 bases, with 11 bases between the two germline ends. The CDR3 has 16 residues. CDR1 and CDR2 from the germline V gene are MGHRA and YSYEKL. CDR3 residues: CASSQDGDRRNQPQHF. CDR3 sequence (DNA): TGCGCCAGCAGCCAAGACGGAGATCGTCGCAATCAGCCCCAGCATTTT.

Comment on this clone: One junction end disagrees with the germline gene, perhaps due to a read error. The chain combines TRBV29-1 with TRBJ1-1, with 10 bases matching TRBD1. Per the germline V gene, CDR1 is SQVTM and CDR2 is ANQGSEA. CDR3 length equals 14 residues. CDR3 region: CSFDRGPLGTEAFF. CDR3 nucleotide sequence: TGCAGCTTTGACAGGGGGCCCCTGGGGACTGAAGCTTTCTTT.